This T cell receptor (beta chain) emerged from a study of blood T cell repertoires in COVID-19. Trimming stripped 3 bases from V and 0 bases from J, with 9 bases between. The CDR3 loop spans 13 amino acids. The germline gives CDR1 SQVTM, CDR2 ANQGSEA. A few counts support this clone. TCRdb's table, derived via immunoSEQ multiplex PCR, lists solely in-frame clones and lacks some. The repertoire consists of some 78,000 clones, with roughly 85% occurring once and the leading ten covering 25% to 30%. The chain couples TRBV29-1 to TRBJ2-7; D call uncertain. This clonotype was sampled from a man aged 45-65 years with active or convalescent COVID-19. Material: peripheral blood. Here the CDR3 DNA reads TGCAGCGTTGACGGAAGGAGCTCCTACGAGCAGTACTTC. Translated: CSVDGRSSYEQYF.